This TCR beta chain came from a study of breast tumors, draining lymph nodes, adjacent tissues. Notes on the study in general: Tumors had less TCR diversity than lymph nodes, more than nontumor tissue. Data fit most tumor T cells coming from lymph node, expanding in tumor.

Germline CDR1 is GTSNPN and CDR2 is SVGIG (reference sequence). This CDR3 contains 15 residues. Only a few counts were recorded for this clonotype. The target antigen is unknown. Relative to the germline gene, one junction end is altered; a read error may explain this. TCRdb processed the multiplex PCR reads anew with MiXCR; each CDR3 protein has one entry. The table lists under 150,000 distinct CDR3 sequences, approximately 20% of them singletons. The lymph nodes were axillary draining lymph nodes from breast cancer patients. The TCR sequence derives from a female donor with breast cancer. Some clones in this sample may be carry-over from other donors' samples. Sequencing was done on a sample of axillary lymph node tissue. The chain is built from TRBV30 and TRBJ2-3, with 9 bases lining up with TRBD2. The CDR3 spells CVWGFSGSGTDTQYF. The CDR3, as DNA: TGTGTCTGGGGGTTTAGCGGGAGCGGAACAGATACGCAGTATTTT.